The 26 T cell receptor beta chains below were found in one sample sequenced in a study of OX40 agonist ivuxolimab in advanced cancers. The table came from immunoSEQ multiplex PCR; TCRdb's copy has only in-frame clones and leaves some out. The sample has tens of thousands of clones; over 75% are singletons. The specimen was CD4+ or CD8+ T cells sorted from blood, collected in a trial of the OX40 agonist ivuxolimab. The source of these receptors is an adult with an advanced solid tumor such as melanoma, head and neck, liver or kidney cancer.

The chain uses TRBV28 and TRBJ1-6; TRBD1 aligns across 7 bases. Per germline, CDR1 MDHEN and CDR2 SYDVKM. The CDR3 runs 16 residues. Trimming removed 3 bases from V and 7 bases from J; junction bases left unmatched: 9. The DNA of the CDR3 is TGTGCCAGCAGTTTGCCCCGGGACAGTCTAAATTCACCCCTCCACTTT. Protein sequence: CASSLPRDSLNSPLHF.

V is TRBV7-7 and J is TRBJ2-1, with 7 bases that match TRBD2. The V gene end was trimmed by 6 bases and the J gene end by 6 bases; junction bases not matched to a gene: 11. CDR3 length: 15 amino acids. Germline-derived CDR1 and CDR2 are SSHAT and FNYEAQ (reference sequence). The CDR3 coding sequence is TGTGCCAGCAGTTATAGGGGAGGGCCACTCAATGAGCAGTTCTTC. It is translated as CASSYRGGPLNEQFF.

This clone has only one observation. This chain connects TRBV5-6 to TRBJ1-2; no clear D. In germline, CDR1 is SGHDT, CDR2 YYEEEE. V lost 0 bases and J lost 4, with 7 bases in between. The CDR3 is made up of 13 amino acids. Written as DNA, the CDR3 is TGTGCCAGCAGCTTGGGGCGGATCTATGGCTACACCTTC. Encoded protein: CASSLGRIYGYTF.

This clone was picked up a small number of times. V and J are TRBV29-1 and TRBJ1-2, with D possibly being TRBD1 (6 bases). CDR1 is SQVTM, CDR2 ANQGSEA, per germline. Trimming took off 1 base at V and 5 bases at J, with 11 bases between the two ends. This CDR3 region has 13 residues. The CDR3 sequence is CSVEVGHYYGYTF. In DNA, the CDR3 is TGCAGCGTTGAAGTGGGACATTATTATGGCTACACCTTC. Using reference TRBV29-1 and TRBJ1-2 for the parts outside the CDR3, the full variable domain is SAVISQKPSRDICQRGTSLTIQCQVDSQVTMMFWYRQQPGQSLTLIATANQGSEATYESGFVIDKFPISRPNLTFSTLTVSNMSPEDSSIYLCSVEVGHYYGYTFGSGTRLTVV.

The CDR3 nucleotides read TGCGCCAGCGGTAAGACTAGCGGGGGGGAGTACGAGCAGTACGTC. It codes for CASGKTSGGEYEQYV. The rearrangement uses TRBV10-2 and TRBJ2-7, with 14 bases identical to TRBD2. V dropped 8 bases and J dropped 4; count of bases not matched to a gene: 7. This CDR3 region has 15 residues. Germline V gene lookup returns CDR1 WSHSY and CDR2 SAAADI.

The chain has TRBV15 and TRBJ1-5, with D perhaps matching TRBD1 (6 bases). The CDR3 runs to 16 residues. V lost 0 bases to trimming and J lost 0 bases, with 9 bases between them. Germline CDR1 LNHNV, CDR2 YYDKDF (reference sequence). Here the CDR3 reads CATSREDSYSNQPQHF. The CDR3 DNA reads as TGTGCCACCAGCAGAGAGGACAGTTATAGCAATCAGCCCCAGCATTTT.

The chain recombines TRBV23-1 with TRBJ1-5; D remains unclear. TRBV23-1 is recorded as an ORF, its role being uncertain. Trimming shortened V by 0 bases and J by 4 bases, and 1 base separated the two germline ends. The CDR3 extends over 12 amino acids. The CDR3 DNA sequence: TGCGCCAGCAGTCAATCGAATCAGCCCCAGCATTTT. Its protein product is CASSQSNQPQHF.

The chain has TRBV2 and TRBJ2-2; maybe TRBD2 (5 bases). Germline CDR1 is SNHLY and CDR2 is FYNNEI. Between the trimmed V and J ends, which lost 6 bases and 8 bases, there was a span of 13 bases. The CDR3 contains 13 residues. This CDR3 is CASRAEGPGELFF. The CDR3 region has the DNA TGTGCCAGCAGGGCAGAGGGCCCGGGGGAGCTGTTTTTT.

The chain joins TRBV6-1 to TRBJ2-2; D ambiguous. Trimming removed 7 bases from V and 7 bases from J, with 7 bases in between. This CDR3 is 11 amino acids long. Germline CDR1 MNHNS, CDR2 SASEGT. CDR3 sequence (DNA): TGTGCCAGCAATTTTTTCGGGGAGCTGTTTTTT. As protein: CASNFFGELFF.

The chain combines TRBV5-5 with TRBJ2-3, with D perhaps matching TRBD2 (5 bases). Germline V CDR1 and CDR2: SGHKS, YYEKEE (reference sequence). The CDR3 has 15 amino acids. V lost 4 bases, J lost 2 bases, and 14 bases lay in between. The CDR3 reads CASSPGNGVTDTQYF. The DNA of the CDR3 is TGTGCCAGCAGCCCCGGGAACGGAGTCACAGATACGCAGTATTTT.

The chain joins TRBV29-1 to TRBJ1-2; D uncertain. The CDR3 contains 12 residues. V lost 3 bases and J lost 9, with 14 bases in between. CDR1 SQVTM and CDR2 ANQGSEA come from the germline V gene. The CDR3 sequence: CSVEEFVDSYTF. The CDR3 region has the DNA TGCAGCGTTGAGGAGTTTGTTGATAGCTACACCTTC.

V is TRBV5-1 and J is TRBJ1-2; D is ambiguous. The germline V and J ends were trimmed by 0 bases and 8 bases, with 17 bases remaining between them. CDR3 length equals 15 residues. Germline V lookup: CDR1 SGHRS, CDR2 YFSETQ. Written as DNA, the CDR3 is TGCGCCAGCAGCTTGGCGGTGGGTGTAGGGCTCGGCTACACCTTC. Amino acids: CASSLAVGVGLGYTF. Variable domain in full (rest from reference TRBV5-1 and TRBJ1-2): KAGVTQTPRYLIKTRGQQVTLSCSPISGHRSVSWYQQTPGQGLQFLFEYFSETQRNKGNFPGRFSGRQFSNSRSEMNVSTLELGDSALYLCASSLAVGVGLGYTFGSGTRLTVV.

V usage is TRBV19 and J usage is TRBJ2-7; possibly TRBD2 for D (7 bases). Trimming left V 7 bases short and J 6 bases short, with 13 bases between. The CDR3 is 12 amino acids. Germline values: CDR1 LNHDA, CDR2 SQIVND (reference sequence). In DNA, the CDR3 is TGTGCCAGTAAGGGGGGGCCTGGCGAGCAGTACTTC. Protein: CASKGGPGEQYF.

This chain connects TRBV10-3 to TRBJ1-1, with D unclear. CDR3 length: 13 amino acids. In germline, CDR1 is ENHRY, CDR2 SYGVKD. Trimming pared 4 bases from V and 1 base from J, leaving 7 bases between. The CDR3 DNA reads as TGTGCCATCAGTGGGGTGAAGAACACTGAAGCTTTCTTT. It translates to CAISGVKNTEAFF.

This rearrangement joins TRBV10-2 to TRBJ2-1; D might be TRBD2 (5 bases). The germline V and J ends were trimmed by 4 bases and 4 bases, with 14 bases remaining between them. The CDR3 is 15 residues long. The germline V gene encodes CDR1 WSHSY and CDR2 SAAADI. The CDR3 protein is CASSAGSGGYNEQFF. DNA for the CDR3: TGCGCCAGCAGTGCGGGGAGCGGCGGATACAATGAGCAGTTCTTC.

V gene TRBV15 combines with J gene TRBJ1-5; D perhaps matches TRBD1 (6 bases). In germline, CDR1 is LNHNV, CDR2 YYDKDF (reference sequence). This CDR3 has 16 residues. V dropped 3 bases and J dropped 3 bases, with 15 bases sitting between them. The CDR3 loop reads CATSSDWGGVNQPQHF. The CDR3 bases are TGTGCCACCAGCAGTGACTGGGGGGGCGTCAATCAGCCCCAGCATTTT.

The chain couples TRBV11-3 to TRBJ2-3; 9 positions match TRBD1. CDR1 and CDR2 (germline): SGHNT, YENEEA. Trimming removed 4 bases from V and 4 bases from J; junction bases left unmatched: 6. The CDR3 spans 15 residues. CDR3 DNA: TGTGCCAGCAGCTACCACAGGGGGCAGGCAGATACGCAGTATTTT. It codes for CASSYHRGQADTQYF.

This rearrangement joins TRBV2 to TRBJ2-7; D gene uncertain. This CDR3 has 14 residues. The ends were cut back, 7 bases at V and 4 bases at J, with 17 bases in the middle. Germline V gives CDR1 SNHLY, CDR2 FYNNEI. CDR3 sequence reads: CASTESGQVYEQYV. CDR3 nucleotide sequence: TGTGCCAGCACCGAGTCGGGCCAGGTATACGAGCAGTACGTC.

The chain couples TRBV28 to TRBJ2-6, with D perhaps TRBD2 (6 bases). The CDR3 runs to 15 residues. The germline gives CDR1 MDHEN, CDR2 SYDVKM. V was shortened by 7 bases and J by 0 bases, with 10 bases between the two germline ends. The CDR3 DNA reads as TGTGCCAGCACCCTCGGGGGCTCTGGGGCCAACGTCCTGACTTTC. Encoded protein: CASTLGGSGANVLTF. Full variable domain (rest looked up from reference TRBV28 and TRBJ2-6): DVKVTQSSRYLVKRTGEKVFLECVQDMDHENMFWYRQDPGLGLRLIYFSYDVKMKEKGDIPEGYSVSREKKERFSLILESASTNQTSMYLCASTLGGSGANVLTFGAGSRLTVL.

There are many counts of this clone. This chain uses TRBV28 with TRBJ2-7; TRBD1 matches 9 bases. CDR1 MDHEN and CDR2 SYDVKM come from the germline V gene. The CDR3 totals 15 residues. V lost 8 bases to trimming and J lost 1 base; unmatched junction nucleotides: 9. In DNA, the CDR3 is TGTGCCAGCGAACTTCCCGGGACAGGGTCCTACGAGCAGTACTTC. Its protein product is CASELPGTGSYEQYF.

The chain carries TRBV5-1 and TRBJ2-7; the D gene is possibly TRBD2 (5 bases). The CDR3 totals 14 residues. CDR1 is SGHRS and CDR2 is YFSETQ in the germline V gene. Deletions cut 5 bases from V and 3 bases from J, with 15 bases between. CDR3 loop: CASRRVSPIYEQYF. CDR3 sequence (DNA): TGCGCCAGCAGGAGGGTTTCCCCTATCTACGAGCAGTACTTC. The variable domain in full, completed from reference TRBV5-1 and TRBJ2-7, reads KAGVTQTPRYLIKTRGQQVTLSCSPISGHRSVSWYQQTPGQGLQFLFEYFSETQRNKGNFPGRFSGRQFSNSRSEMNVSTLELGDSALYLCASRRVSPIYEQYFGPGTRLTVT.

This clone was seen a single time. This CDR3 fails to terminate in the conserved phenylalanine or tryptophan, so it likely reflects a read error. The chain carries TRBV6-4 and TRBJ1-1; 9 nucleotides line up with TRBD1. The germline V gene has CDR1 MRHNA and CDR2 SNTAGT. Germline trimming cut 7 bases from V and 8 bases from J; bases unmatched to any gene: 11. The CDR3 totals 14 residues. CDR3 sequence reads: CASTATPGTGEAFL. The CDR3 DNA is TGTGCCAGCACCGCAACTCCGGGGACAGGGGAAGCTTTCCTT.

This clone has only one observation. The chain has TRBV7-9 and TRBJ2-2; 9 nucleotides match TRBD1. The V gene's germline CDR1 is SEHNR and CDR2 FQNEAQ (reference sequence). After removal of 3 bases from V and 5 bases from J, the junction contained 1 base not matched to a gene. The CDR3 sequence is 14 residues long. The CDR3 DNA follows: TGTGCCAGCAGCTTTGGGACAGGGACCGGGGAGCTGTTTTTT. It specifies CASSFGTGTGELFF.

This clone appeared a few times. The V and J genes are TRBV6-1 and TRBJ2-7; maybe TRBD1 (6 bases). Germline V CDR1 and CDR2: MNHNS, SASEGT. CDR3 length equals 13 residues. Trimming pared 4 bases from V and 3 bases from J, leaving 10 bases between. CDR3 nucleotide sequence: TGTGCCAGCAGTGTTTCACAGGGCTACGAGCAGTACGTC. Protein product: CASSVSQGYEQYV.

The V and J genes are TRBV30 and TRBJ1-5, with a tentative D call TRBD1 (6 bases). V lost 1 base, J lost 3 bases, and 7 bases lay in between. From germline, CDR1 is GTSNPN and CDR2 SVGIG (reference sequence). The CDR3 extends over 13 amino acids. The CDR3 DNA sequence: TGTGCCTGGAGTGGGACAGCCAATCAGCCCCAGCATTTT. Protein sequence: CAWSGTANQPQHF.

This chain joins TRBV9 and TRBJ2-5; possibly TRBD1 for D (6 bases). This CDR3 has 14 residues. V lost 0 bases, J lost 5 bases, and 11 bases lay in between. CDR1 and CDR2 (germline): SGDLS, YYNGEE. The DNA of the CDR3 is TGTGCCAGCAGCGTAGGGACAGTTAGCGAGACCCAGTACTTC. Translated: CASSVGTVSETQYF.